This T cell receptor (beta chain) comes out of a study of blood T cell repertoires in COVID-19. The overall study: COVID-19 samples, acute and convalescent, were from the United States, Italy and Spain. T cells, B-cell-depleted T cells, or PBMCs supplied cDNA or gDNA.

The CDR3 sequence is 13 residues long. V lost 0 bases and J lost 3, with 6 bases in between. From germline, CDR1 is LNHNV and CDR2 YYDKDF (reference sequence). Per the original data handling: Using reference gene primer amplification, nucleated cell counts were estimated. Sequenced by immunoSEQ multiplex PCR; TCRdb stores in-frame clones only, minus some. The D gene and trimming were derived from the DNA, and the V and J assignments and clone size from that table. The sample shows around 300,000 clones, around 90% of them seen only once. The gene calls are TRBV15 and TRBJ2-7; D not certain. This sequence was found in a man aged 18 to 30 with active or convalescent COVID-19. The specimen sequenced was peripheral blood. This CDR3 reads CATSRDLVYEQYF. In DNA, the CDR3 is TGTGCCACCAGCAGAGATCTTGTCTACGAGCAGTACTTC.